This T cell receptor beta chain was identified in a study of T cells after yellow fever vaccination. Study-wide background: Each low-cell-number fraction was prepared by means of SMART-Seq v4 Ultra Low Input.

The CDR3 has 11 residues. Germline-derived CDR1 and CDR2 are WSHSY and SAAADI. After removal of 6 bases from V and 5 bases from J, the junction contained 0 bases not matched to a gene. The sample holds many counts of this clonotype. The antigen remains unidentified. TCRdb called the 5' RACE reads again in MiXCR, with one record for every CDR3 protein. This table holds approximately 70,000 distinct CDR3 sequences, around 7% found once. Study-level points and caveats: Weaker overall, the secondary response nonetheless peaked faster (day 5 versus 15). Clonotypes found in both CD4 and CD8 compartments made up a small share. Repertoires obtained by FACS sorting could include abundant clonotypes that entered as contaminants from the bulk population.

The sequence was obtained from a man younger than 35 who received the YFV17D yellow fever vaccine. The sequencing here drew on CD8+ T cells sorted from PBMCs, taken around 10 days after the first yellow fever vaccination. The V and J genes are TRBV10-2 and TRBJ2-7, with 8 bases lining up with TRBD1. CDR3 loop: CASRTGDEQYF. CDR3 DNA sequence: TGCGCCAGCAGGACAGGGGACGAGCAGTACTTC.